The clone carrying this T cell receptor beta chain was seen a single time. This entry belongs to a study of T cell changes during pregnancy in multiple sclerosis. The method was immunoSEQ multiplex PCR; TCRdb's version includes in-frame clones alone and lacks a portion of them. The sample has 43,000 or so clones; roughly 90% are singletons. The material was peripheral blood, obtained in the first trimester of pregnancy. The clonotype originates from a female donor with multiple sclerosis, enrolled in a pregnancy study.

CDR3 region: CASSHPRQGEGYGYTF. CDR3 nucleotide sequence: TGTGCCAGCAGCCACCCTCGACAGGGGGAAGGGTATGGCTACACCTTC. The chain employs TRBV11-1 and TRBJ1-2; TRBD1 matches at 9 bases. Germline lookup yields CDR1 SGHAT and CDR2 FQDESV (reference sequence). The length of the CDR3 is 16 residues. The ends lost 5 bases at V and 5 bases at J; junction bases unmatched: 12.